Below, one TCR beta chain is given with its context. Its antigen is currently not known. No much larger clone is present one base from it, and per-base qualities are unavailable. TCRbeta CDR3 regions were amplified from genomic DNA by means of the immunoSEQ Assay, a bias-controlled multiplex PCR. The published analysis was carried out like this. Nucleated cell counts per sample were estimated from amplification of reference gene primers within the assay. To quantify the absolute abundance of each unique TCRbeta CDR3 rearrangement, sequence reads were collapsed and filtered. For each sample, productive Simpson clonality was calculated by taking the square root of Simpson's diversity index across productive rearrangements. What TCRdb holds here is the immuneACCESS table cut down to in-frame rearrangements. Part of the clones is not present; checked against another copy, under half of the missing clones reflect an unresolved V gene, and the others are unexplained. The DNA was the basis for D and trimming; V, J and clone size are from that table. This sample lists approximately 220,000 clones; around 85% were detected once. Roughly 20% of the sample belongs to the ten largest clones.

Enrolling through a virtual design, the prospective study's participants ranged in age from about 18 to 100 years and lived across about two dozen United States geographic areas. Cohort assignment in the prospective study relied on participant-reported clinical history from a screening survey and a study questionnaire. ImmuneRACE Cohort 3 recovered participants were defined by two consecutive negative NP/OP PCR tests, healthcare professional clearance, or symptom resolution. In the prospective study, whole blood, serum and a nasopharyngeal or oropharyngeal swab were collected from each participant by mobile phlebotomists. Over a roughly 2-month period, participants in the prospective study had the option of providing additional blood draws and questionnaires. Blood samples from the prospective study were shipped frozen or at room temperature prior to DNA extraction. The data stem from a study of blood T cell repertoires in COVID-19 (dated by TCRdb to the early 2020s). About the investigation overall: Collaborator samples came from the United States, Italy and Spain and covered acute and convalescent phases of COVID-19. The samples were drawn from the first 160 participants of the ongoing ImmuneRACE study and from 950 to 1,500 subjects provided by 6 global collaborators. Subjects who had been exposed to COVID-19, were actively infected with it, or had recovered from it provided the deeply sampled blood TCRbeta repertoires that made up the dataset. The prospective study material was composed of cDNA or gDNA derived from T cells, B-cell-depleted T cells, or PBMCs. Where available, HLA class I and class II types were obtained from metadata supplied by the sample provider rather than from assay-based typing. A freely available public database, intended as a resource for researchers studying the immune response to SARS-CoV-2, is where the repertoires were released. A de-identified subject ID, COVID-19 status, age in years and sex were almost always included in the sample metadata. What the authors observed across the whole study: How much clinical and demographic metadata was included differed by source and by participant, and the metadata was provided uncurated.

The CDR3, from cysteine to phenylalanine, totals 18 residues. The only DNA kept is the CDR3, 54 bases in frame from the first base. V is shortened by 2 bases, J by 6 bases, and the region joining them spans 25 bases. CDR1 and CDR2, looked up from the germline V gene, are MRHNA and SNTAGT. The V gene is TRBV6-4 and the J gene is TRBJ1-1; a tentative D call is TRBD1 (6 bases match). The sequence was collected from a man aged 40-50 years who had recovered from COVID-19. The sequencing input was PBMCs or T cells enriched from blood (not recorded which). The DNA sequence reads TGTGCCAGCAGTGACCCGTCAGCAGTCGGGGGGCTTCTGGCTGAAGCTTTCTTT. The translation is CASSDPSAVGGLLAEAFF.